The next 10 T cell receptor beta chains were all read from a single sample in a study of shared clonotypes between healthy human individuals. Assay used: immunoSEQ multiplex PCR; TCRdb lists only in-frame clones, some missing. Among about 2,500,000 clones listed, about 92% were seen once. Sequencing was carried out using naive CD4+ T cells sorted from blood. Subset of the sample: CD45RA+ positively selected. These receptors all stem from a man aged 18 to 30 in good health.

The J gene is TRBJ2-3, the V gene TRBV5-1; 8 bases line up with TRBD2. Looked up from germline, CDR1 is SGHRS and CDR2 is YFSETQ. The CDR3 contains 15 residues. Losses at the gene ends were 1 base for V and 3 bases for J; bases not matched to a gene: 4. The CDR3 region has the DNA TGCGCCAGCAGCTTGACGGGAGGGCCGACAGATACGCAGTATTTT. It specifies CASSLTGGPTDTQYF.

In regard to this clone: The same CDR3 also results from other DNA sequences found in this sample. This sequence joins TRBV6-5 and TRBJ2-3, with 13 bases that match TRBD2. This CDR3 has 14 amino acids. With 5 bases clipped from V and 6 bases from J, the junction kept 2 bases outside the gene matches. Germline CDR1 MNHEY, CDR2 SVGAGI. The DNA of the CDR3 is TGTGCCAGCAGTGGGACTAGCGGGGCTGATACGCAGTATTTT. Translated: CASSGTSGADTQYF.

The chain couples TRBV5-8 to TRBJ1-5, with D hard to call. There are 16 residues in the CDR3. V lost 4 bases to trimming and J lost 2 bases, with 16 bases between them. Germline CDR1 and CDR2: SGHTS and YDEGEE. The CDR3 region has the DNA TGTGCCAGCAGCCCCACGGTACTTGTTGGCAATCAGCCCCAGCATTTT. Its translation: CASSPTVLVGNQPQHF.

This chain joins TRBV5-4 and TRBJ2-3, with TRBD2 identical over 11 bases. Germline V lookup: CDR1 SGHNT, CDR2 YYREEE (reference sequence). The CDR3 runs to 16 residues. Trimming at V came to 2 bases and at J to 3 bases, leaving 5 bases not matched to a gene. The CDR3 protein is CASSLPLAGATDTQYF. For the CDR3, the DNA is TGTGCCAGCAGCTTACCACTAGCGGGAGCAACAGATACGCAGTATTTT. The full variable domain, with the rest looked up from reference TRBV5-4 and TRBJ2-3, is ETGVTQSPTHLIKTRGQQVTLRCSSQSGHNTVSWYQQALGQGPQFIFQYYREEENGRGNFPPRFSGLQFPNYSSELNVNALELDDSALYLCASSLPLAGATDTQYFGPGTRLTVL.

The chain links TRBV15 to TRBJ1-2; 7 bases align to TRBD1. The CDR3 is made up of 18 amino acids. The V gene end was trimmed by 0 bases and the J gene end by 4 bases; junction bases not matched to a gene: 14. Germline CDR1 is LNHNV and CDR2 is YYDKDF (reference sequence). CDR3 bases: TGTGCCACCAGCAGAGATGGGGGAACGCGGAGGGACAGCTATGGCTACACCTTC. Its protein product is CATSRDGGTRRDSYGYTF.

The V and J genes are TRBV2 and TRBJ2-2; 7 nucleotides line up with TRBD1. Germline loops: CDR1 SNHLY, CDR2 FYNNEI. J gave up 3 bases and V 6 bases, and 7 bases lay outside the gene matches. The length of the CDR3 is 15 residues. CDR3 sequence: CASSLQGIYTGELFF. DNA for the CDR3: TGTGCCAGCAGCTTACAGGGGATCTACACCGGGGAGCTGTTTTTT.

With regard to this clone: An end of the junction does not agree with germline; a read error may underlie this. The rearrangement uses TRBV5-1 and TRBJ2-1, with 7 positions matching TRBD2. The CDR3 contains 16 residues. Germline CDR1 SGHRS, CDR2 YFSETQ. The CDR3 loop is CASSLETPGLSGRLLF. For the CDR3, the DNA is TGCGCCAGCAGCCTAGAAACCCCGGGACTATCCGGGCGTCTCCTCTTC.

V and J are TRBV27 and TRBJ2-7, with 7 bases fitting TRBD2. Germline V lookup: CDR1 MNHEY, CDR2 SMNVEV (reference sequence). The CDR3 runs 15 residues. Losses at the gene ends were 0 bases for V and 4 bases for J; bases not matched to a gene: 6. This CDR3 reads CASSLSPLGGYEQYF. CDR3 sequence (DNA): TGTGCCAGCAGTTTATCTCCCTTGGGGGGGTACGAGCAGTACTTC.

The gene calls are TRBV5-1 and TRBJ1-1; 10 nucleotides line up with TRBD1. The length of the CDR3 is 13 residues. V dropped 4 bases and J dropped 8; count of bases not matched to a gene: 5. CDR1 is SGHRS and CDR2 is YFSETQ in the germline V gene. The CDR3 sequence: CASSLGTGAEAFF. The CDR3 DNA reads as TGCGCCAGCAGCCTAGGGACAGGGGCGGAAGCTTTCTTT.

In this sample, this clone turned up a few times. The chain is built from TRBV5-1 and TRBJ1-5; 7 nucleotides agree with TRBD1. This CDR3 is built from 14 residues. J lost 6 bases, V lost 4 bases, and 7 bases had no gene match. From germline, CDR1 is SGHRS and CDR2 YFSETQ. The DNA for the CDR3 is TGCGCCAGCAGCCCTGGGACAGCAATTCAGCCCCAGCATTTT. Its protein product is CASSPGTAIQPQHF.